This is a list of T cell receptor beta chains from one sample in a study of control samples from healthy donors and cancer patients. The method was immunoSEQ multiplex PCR; TCRdb's version includes in-frame clones alone and lacks a portion of them. This table holds around 170,000 clones, roughly 90% found once. Sample: blood. The source is a woman in her forties or fifties in good health. CDR3s include the opening cysteine and the closing phenylalanine or tryptophan. A D gene is named only where the DNA matches it firmly.

j_call d_call cdr3_length v_call cdr3_aa
TRBJ1-2 - 12 TRBV19 CASSISAYGYTF
TRBJ2-1 - 12 TRBV30 CAWSAGGDEQFF
TRBJ1-6 - 15 TRBV21-1 CASSGGLFYNSPLHF
TRBJ1-5 - 12 TRBV6-6 CASSQRNQPQHF
TRBJ1-5 TRBD1 14 TRBV20-1 CSAIDRGYNQPQHF
TRBJ1-1 TRBD1 15 TRBV7-3 CASSLSGTDISEAFF
TRBJ1-4 TRBD1 15 TRBV7-9 CASSIRQGAGEKLFF
TRBJ2-4 - 15 TRBV11-3 CASSLDRRAKNIQYF
TRBJ1-2 TRBD1 14 TRBV6-6 CASNTPGQVDGYTF
TRBJ1-1 TRBD1 17 TRBV18 CASSPLRDRVTNTEAFF
TRBJ2-5 TRBD2 13 TRBV6-2/TRBV6-3 CASSTGLGETQYF
TRBJ1-1 TRBD1 16 TRBV18 CASSQQRQGVNTEAFF
TRBJ2-7 TRBD1 12 TRBV27 CASSGTGGRQYF
TRBJ1-6 TRBD1 18 TRBV5-4 CASSTKTGPSSYNSPLHF
TRBJ1-4 TRBD1 15 TRBV4-3 CASSQETGRNEKLFF
TRBJ2-1 - 11 TRBV20-1 CSARVYNEQFF
TRBJ1-2 TRBD1 14 TRBV27 CASSLFRDSNGYTF